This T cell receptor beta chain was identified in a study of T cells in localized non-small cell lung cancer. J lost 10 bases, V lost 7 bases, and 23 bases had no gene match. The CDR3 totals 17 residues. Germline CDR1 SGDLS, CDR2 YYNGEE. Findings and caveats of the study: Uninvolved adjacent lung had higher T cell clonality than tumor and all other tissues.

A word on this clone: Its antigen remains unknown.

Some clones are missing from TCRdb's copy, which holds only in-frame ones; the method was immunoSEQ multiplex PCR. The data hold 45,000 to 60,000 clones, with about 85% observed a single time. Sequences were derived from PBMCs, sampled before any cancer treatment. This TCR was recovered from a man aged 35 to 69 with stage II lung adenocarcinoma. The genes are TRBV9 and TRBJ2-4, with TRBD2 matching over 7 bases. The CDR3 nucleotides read TGTGCCAGCGAAGTAGGGAAGGTAGGCGGGGGAGGTTGGATTCAGTACTTC. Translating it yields CASEVGKVGGGGWIQYF.